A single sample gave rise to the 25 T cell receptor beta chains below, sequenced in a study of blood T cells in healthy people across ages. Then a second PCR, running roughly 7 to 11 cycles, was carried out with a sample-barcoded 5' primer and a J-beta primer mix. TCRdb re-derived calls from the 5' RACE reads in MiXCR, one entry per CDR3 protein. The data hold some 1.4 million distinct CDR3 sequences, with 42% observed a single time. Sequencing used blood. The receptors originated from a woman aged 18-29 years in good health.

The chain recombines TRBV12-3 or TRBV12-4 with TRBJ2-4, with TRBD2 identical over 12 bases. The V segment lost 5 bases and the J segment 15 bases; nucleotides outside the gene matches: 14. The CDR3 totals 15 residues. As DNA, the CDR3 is TGTGCCAGCAGTCCGACTAGCGGGAGTGTTAGTGAGCGGTACTTC. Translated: CASSPTSGSVSERYF.

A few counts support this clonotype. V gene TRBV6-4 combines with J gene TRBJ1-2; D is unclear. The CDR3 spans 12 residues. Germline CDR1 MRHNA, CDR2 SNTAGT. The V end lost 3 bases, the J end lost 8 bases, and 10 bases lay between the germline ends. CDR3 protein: CASSDMGSGYTF. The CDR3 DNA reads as TGTGCCAGCAGTGATATGGGGTCGGGCTACACCTTC.

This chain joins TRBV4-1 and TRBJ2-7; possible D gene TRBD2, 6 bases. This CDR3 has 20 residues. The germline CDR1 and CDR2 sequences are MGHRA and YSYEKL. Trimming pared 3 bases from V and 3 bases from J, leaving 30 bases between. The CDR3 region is CASSQRTQLWAHGGDYEQYF. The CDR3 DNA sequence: TGCGCCAGCAGCCAGAGAACTCAGCTATGGGCACACGGAGGGGACTACGAGCAGTACTTC.

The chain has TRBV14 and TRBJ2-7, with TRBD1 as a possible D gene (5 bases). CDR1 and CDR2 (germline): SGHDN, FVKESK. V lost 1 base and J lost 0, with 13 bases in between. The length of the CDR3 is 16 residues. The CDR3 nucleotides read TGTGCCAGCAGCCAAGGGACACGTGGCACCTCCTACGAGCAGTACTTC. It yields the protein CASSQGTRGTSYEQYF.

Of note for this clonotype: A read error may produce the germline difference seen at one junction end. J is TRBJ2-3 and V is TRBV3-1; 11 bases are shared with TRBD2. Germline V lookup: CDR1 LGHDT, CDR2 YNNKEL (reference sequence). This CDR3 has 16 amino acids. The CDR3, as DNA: TGTGCCAGCAGCCCCATGGCTAGCGGGAGGACAGGTACGCAGTATTTT. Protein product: CASSPMASGRTGTQYF.

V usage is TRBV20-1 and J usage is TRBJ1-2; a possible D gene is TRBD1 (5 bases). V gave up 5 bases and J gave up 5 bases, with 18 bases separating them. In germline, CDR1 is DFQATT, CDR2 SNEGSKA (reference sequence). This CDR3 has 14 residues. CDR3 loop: CSAAPGTGGYGYTF. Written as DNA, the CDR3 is TGCAGTGCTGCCCCGGGGACGGGGGGTTATGGCTACACCTTC.

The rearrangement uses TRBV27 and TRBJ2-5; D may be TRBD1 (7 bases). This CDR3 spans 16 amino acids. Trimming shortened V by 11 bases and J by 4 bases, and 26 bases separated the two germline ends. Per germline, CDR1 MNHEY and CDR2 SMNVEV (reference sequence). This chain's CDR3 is CARNRQGPGVGETQYF. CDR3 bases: TGTGCCCGCAATCGACAGGGTCCGGGGGTGGGAGAGACCCAGTACTTC.

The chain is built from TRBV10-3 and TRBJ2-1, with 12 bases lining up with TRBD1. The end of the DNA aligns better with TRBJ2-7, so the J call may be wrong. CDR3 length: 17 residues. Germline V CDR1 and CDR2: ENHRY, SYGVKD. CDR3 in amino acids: CAISDAGTGGIYNEQYF. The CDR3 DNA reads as TGTGCCATCAGTGATGCCGGGACAGGGGGCATCTACAATGAGCAGTACTTC.

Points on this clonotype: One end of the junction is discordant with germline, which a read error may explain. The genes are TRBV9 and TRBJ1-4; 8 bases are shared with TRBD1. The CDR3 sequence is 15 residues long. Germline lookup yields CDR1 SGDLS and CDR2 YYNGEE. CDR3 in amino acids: CASSVGQGPNKKLFF. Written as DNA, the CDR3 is TGTGCCAGCAGCGTAGGACAGGGGCCTAATAAAAAACTGTTTTTT. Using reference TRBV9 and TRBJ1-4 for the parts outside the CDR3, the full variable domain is DSGVTQTPKHLITATGQRVTLRCSPRSGDLSVYWYQQSLDQGLQFLIQYYNGEERAKGNILERFSAQQFPDLHSELNLSSLELGDSALYFCASSVGQGPNKKLFFGSGTQLSVL.

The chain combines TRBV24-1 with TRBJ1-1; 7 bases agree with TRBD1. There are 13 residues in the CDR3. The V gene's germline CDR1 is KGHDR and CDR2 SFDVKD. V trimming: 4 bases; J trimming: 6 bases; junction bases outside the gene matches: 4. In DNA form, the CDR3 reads TGTGCCACCAGTGACTCAGGGGGTGCTGAAGCTTTCTTT. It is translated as CATSDSGGAEAFF.

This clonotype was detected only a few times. CDR3 DNA: TGTGCCAGCAGCCAAGACAATGGCTGGCAGGGCTATGGCTACACCTTC. Translating gives CASSQDNGWQGYGYTF. V usage is TRBV3-1 and J usage is TRBJ1-2; tentative D call: TRBD1 (5 bases). Germline CDR1 and CDR2: LGHDT and YNNKEL (reference sequence). Trimming removed 0 bases from V and 4 bases from J, with 15 bases in between. The CDR3 length is 16 residues.

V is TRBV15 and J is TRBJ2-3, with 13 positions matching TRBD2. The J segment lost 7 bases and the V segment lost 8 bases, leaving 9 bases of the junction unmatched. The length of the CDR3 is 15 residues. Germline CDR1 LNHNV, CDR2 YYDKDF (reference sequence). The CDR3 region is CATGGRLAGGNTQYF. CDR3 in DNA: TGTGCCACCGGCGGCCGACTAGCGGGGGGAAATACGCAGTATTTT.

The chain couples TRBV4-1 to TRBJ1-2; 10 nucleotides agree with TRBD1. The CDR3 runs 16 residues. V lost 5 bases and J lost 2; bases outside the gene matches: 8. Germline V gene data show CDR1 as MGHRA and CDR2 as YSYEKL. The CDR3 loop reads CASSSRDRGLNYGYTF. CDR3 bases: TGCGCCAGCAGCTCCCGGGACAGGGGTCTGAACTATGGCTACACCTTC.

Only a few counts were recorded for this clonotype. CDR3 nucleotide sequence: TGTGCCAGCAGCCCCCCTGCCCAGAATGGGTATGAGCAGTACTTC. Its translation is CASSPPAQNGYEQYF. The chain is built from TRBV7-6 and TRBJ2-7; D not certain. The V gene lost 5 bases and the J gene lost 7 bases, with 21 bases spanning the gap. CDR1 is SGHVS, CDR2 FNYEAQ, per germline. CDR3 length equals 15 residues.

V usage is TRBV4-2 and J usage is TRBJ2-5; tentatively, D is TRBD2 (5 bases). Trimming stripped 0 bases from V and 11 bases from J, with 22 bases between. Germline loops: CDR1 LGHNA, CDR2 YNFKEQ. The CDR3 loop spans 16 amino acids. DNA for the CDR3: TGTGCCAGCAGCCAAGAGAAAACTAGAGGAGGCAATGAGCAGTACTTC. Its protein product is CASSQEKTRGGNEQYF.

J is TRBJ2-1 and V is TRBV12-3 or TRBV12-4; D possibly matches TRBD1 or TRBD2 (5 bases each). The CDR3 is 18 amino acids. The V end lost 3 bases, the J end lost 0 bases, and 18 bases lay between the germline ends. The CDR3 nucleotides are TGTGCCAGCAGTTTTTGGGGGATCAGTGAAAGCTCCTACAATGAGCAGTTCTTC. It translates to CASSFWGISESSYNEQFF.

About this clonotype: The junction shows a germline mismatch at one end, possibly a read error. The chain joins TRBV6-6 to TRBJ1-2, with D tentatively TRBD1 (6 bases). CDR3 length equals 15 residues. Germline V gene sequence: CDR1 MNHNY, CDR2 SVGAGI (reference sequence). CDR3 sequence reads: CASNSEGAGVYGHTF. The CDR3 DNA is TGTGCCAGCAATTCCGAGGGTGCAGGGGTCTATGGCCACACCTTC.

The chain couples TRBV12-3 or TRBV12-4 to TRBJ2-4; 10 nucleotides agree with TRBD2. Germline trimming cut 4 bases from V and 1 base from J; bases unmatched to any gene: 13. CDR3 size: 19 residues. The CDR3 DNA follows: TGTGCCAGCAGTTCCGGGACTAGCGAGAGGGCCGTGGCCAAAAACATTCAGTACTTC. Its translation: CASSSGTSERAVAKNIQYF.

CDR3 amino acids: CASTNRDGYNSPLHF. For the CDR3, the DNA is TGTGCCAGCACGAACAGGGATGGGTATAATTCACCCCTCCACTTT. The V and J genes are TRBV6-1 and TRBJ1-6, with D possibly matching TRBD1 (6 bases). The CDR3 is 15 amino acids. Germline CDR1 and CDR2: MNHNS and SASEGT. Trimming cost V 7 bases and J 4 bases, with 14 bases left between them.

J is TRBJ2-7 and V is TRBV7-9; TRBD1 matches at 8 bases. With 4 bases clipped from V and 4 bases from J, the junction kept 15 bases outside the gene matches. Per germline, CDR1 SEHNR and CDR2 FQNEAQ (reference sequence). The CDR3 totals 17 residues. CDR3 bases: TGTGCCAGCAGCTCCCGTCTGGACAGGGCAAGAGGTTACGAGCAGTACTTC. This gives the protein CASSSRLDRARGYEQYF. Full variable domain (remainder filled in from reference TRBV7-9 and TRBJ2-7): DTGVSQNPRHKITKRGQNVTFRCDPISEHNRLYWYRQTLGQGPEFLTYFQNEAQLEKSRLLSDRFSAERPKGSFSTLEIQRTEQGDSAMYLCASSSRLDRARGYEQYFGPGTRLTVT.

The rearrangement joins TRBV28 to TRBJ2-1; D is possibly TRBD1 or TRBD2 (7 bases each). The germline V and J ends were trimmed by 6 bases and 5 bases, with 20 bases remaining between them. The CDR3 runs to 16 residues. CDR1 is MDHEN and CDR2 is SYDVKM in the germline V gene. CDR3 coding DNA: TGTGCCAGCAGCCCCCCTGGGGGAGGGGGCCACAATGAGCAGTTCTTC. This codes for CASSPPGGGGHNEQFF.

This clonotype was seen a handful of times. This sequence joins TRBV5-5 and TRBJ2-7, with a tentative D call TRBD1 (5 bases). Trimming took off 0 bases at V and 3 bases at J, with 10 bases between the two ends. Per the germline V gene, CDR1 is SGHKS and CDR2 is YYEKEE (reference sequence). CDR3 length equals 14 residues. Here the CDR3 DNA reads TGTGCCAGCAGCTTGGCCCGACAGAGCTACGAGCAGTACTTC. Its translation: CASSLARQSYEQYF.

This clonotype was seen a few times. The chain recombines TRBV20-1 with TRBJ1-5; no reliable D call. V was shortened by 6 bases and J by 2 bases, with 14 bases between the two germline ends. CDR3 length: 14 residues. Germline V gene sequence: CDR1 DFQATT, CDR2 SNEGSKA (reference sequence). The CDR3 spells CSAHDTYGNQPQHF. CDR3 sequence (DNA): TGCAGTGCCCATGACACGTACGGCAATCAGCCCCAGCATTTT.

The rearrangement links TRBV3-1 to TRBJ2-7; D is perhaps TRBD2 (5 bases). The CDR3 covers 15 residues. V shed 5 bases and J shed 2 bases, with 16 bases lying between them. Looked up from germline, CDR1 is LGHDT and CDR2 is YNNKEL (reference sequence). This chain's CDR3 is CASSSYVAPTYEQYF. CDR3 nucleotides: TGTGCCAGCAGCTCTTACGTAGCGCCTACCTACGAGCAGTACTTC.

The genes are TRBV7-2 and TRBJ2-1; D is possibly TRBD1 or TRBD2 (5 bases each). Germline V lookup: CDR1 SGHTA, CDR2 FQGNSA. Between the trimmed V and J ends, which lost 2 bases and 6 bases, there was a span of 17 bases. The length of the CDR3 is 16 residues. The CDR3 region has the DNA TGTGCCAGCAGCTTAAGTTGGGGGAGTTGGGGCAATGAGCAGTTCTTC. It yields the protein CASSLSWGSWGNEQFF.